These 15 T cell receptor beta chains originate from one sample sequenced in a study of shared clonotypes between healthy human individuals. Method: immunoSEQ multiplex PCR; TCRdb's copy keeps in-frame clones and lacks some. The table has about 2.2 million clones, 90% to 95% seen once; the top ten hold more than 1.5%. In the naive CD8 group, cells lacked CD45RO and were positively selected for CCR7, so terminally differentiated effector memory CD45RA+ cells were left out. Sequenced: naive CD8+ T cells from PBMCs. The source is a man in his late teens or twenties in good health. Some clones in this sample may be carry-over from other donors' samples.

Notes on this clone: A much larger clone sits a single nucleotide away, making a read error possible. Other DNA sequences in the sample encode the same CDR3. CDR3 sequence (DNA): TGTGCCAGCAGCTTAGGGGGAACAGATACGCAGTATTTT. Its protein is CASSLGGTDTQYF. The chain combines TRBV7-9 with TRBJ2-3; D remains unclear. CDR1 and CDR2 (germline): SEHNR, FQNEAQ (reference sequence). This CDR3 has 13 amino acids. Between the trimmed V and J ends, which lost 1 base and 3 bases, there was a span of 5 bases.

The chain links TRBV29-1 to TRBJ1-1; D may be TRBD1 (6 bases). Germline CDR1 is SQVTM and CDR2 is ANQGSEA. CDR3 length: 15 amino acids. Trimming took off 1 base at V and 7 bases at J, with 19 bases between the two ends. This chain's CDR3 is CSVEGLPGAGGEAFF. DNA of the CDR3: TGCAGCGTTGAAGGTCTGCCGGGGGCTGGCGGTGAAGCTTTCTTT.

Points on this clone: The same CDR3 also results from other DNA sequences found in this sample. CDR3 sequence reads: CASSFAGQANTGELFF. The CDR3 nucleotides read TGTGCCAGCAGTTTTGCCGGTCAGGCGAACACCGGGGAGCTGTTTTTT. The genes are TRBV28 and TRBJ2-2, with no clear D. Germline V gene data show CDR1 as MDHEN and CDR2 as SYDVKM. V dropped 3 bases and J dropped 0 bases, with 11 bases sitting between them. This CDR3 has 16 residues.

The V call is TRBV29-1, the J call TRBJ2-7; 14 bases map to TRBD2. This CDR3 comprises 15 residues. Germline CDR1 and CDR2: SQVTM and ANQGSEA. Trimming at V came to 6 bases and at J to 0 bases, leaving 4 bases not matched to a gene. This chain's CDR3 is CSVTGTSGSSYEQYF. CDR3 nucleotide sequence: TGCAGCGTGACCGGGACTAGCGGGAGCTCCTACGAGCAGTACTTC.

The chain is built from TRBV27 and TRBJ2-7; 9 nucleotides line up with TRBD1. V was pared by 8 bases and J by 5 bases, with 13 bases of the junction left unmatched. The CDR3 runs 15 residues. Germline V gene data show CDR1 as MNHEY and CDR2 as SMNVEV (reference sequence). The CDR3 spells CASGQLGQGWNEQYF. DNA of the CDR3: TGTGCCAGCGGTCAGCTGGGACAGGGATGGAACGAGCAGTACTTC.

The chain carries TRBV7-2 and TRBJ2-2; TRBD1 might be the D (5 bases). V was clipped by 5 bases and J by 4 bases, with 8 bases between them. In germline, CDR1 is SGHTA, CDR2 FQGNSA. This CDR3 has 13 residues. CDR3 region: CASSQGVTGELFF. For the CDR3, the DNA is TGTGCCAGCAGCCAAGGGGTCACCGGGGAGCTGTTTTTT. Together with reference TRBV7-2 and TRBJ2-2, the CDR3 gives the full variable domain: GAGVSQSPSNKVTEKGKDVELRCDPISGHTALYWYRQSLGQGLEFLIYFQGNSAPDKSGLPSDRFSAERTGGSVSTLTIQRTQQEDSAVYLCASSQGVTGELFFGEGSRLTVL.

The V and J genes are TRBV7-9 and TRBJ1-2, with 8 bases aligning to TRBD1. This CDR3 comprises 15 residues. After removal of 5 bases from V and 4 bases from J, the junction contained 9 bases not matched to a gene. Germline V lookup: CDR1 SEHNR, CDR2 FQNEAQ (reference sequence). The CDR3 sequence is CASSTRGRLSYGYTF. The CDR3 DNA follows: TGTGCCAGCAGCACCAGGGGGCGGCTCTCCTATGGCTACACCTTC.

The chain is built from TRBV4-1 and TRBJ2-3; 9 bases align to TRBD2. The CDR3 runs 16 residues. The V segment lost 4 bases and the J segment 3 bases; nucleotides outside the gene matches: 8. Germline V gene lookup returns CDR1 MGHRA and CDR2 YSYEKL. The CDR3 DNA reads TGCGCCAGCAGCCCACAACCGGGACTAGCAACAGATACGCAGTATTTT. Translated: CASSPQPGLATDTQYF.

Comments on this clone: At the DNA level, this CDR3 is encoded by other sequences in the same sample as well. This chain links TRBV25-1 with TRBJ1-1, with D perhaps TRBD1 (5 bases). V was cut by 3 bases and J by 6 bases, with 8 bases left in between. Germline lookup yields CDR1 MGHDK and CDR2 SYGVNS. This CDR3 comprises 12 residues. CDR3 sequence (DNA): TGTGCCAGCAGTGAGTGGGGGGCTGAAGCTTTCTTT. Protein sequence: CASSEWGAEAFF.

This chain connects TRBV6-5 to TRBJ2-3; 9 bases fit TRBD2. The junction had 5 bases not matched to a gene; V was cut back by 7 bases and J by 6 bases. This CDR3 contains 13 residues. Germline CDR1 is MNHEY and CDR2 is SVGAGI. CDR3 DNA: TGTGCCAGCACTCGCGGGAGGGGGGATACGCAGTATTTT. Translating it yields CASTRGRGDTQYF.

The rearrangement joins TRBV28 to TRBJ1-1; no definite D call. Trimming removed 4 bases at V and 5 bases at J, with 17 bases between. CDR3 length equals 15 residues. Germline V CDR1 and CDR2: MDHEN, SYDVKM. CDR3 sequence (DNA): TGTGCCAGCAGTTCCCCTAGGCTGGGTGCAACTGAAGCTTTCTTT. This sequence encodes CASSSPRLGATEAFF.

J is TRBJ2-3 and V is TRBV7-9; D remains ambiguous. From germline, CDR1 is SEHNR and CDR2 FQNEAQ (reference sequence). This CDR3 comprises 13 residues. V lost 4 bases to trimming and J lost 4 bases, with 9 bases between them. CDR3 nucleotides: TGTGCCAGCAGCTCGATAGCCGCAGATACGCAGTATTTT. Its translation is CASSSIAADTQYF.

CDR3 region: CASSLTQGVLYEQYF. CDR3 coding DNA: TGTGCCAGCAGTTTGACCCAGGGGGTTCTCTACGAGCAGTACTTC. The chain employs TRBV28 and TRBJ2-7, with 7 bases fitting TRBD1. This CDR3 region has 15 residues. Germline loops: CDR1 MDHEN, CDR2 SYDVKM. With 3 bases clipped from V and 3 bases from J, the junction kept 8 bases outside the gene matches. Filled out from reference TRBV28 and TRBJ2-7, the complete variable domain reads DVKVTQSSRYLVKRTGEKVFLECVQDMDHENMFWYRQDPGLGLRLIYFSYDVKMKEKGDIPEGYSVSREKKERFSLILESASTNQTSMYLCASSLTQGVLYEQYFGPGTRLTVT.

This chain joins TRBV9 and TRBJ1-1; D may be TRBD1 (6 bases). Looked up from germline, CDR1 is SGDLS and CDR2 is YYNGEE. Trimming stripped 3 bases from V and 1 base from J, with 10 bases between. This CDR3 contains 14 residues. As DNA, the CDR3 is TGTGCCAGCAGCGCTAGGGGACAGAACACTGAAGCTTTCTTT. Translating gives CASSARGQNTEAFF.

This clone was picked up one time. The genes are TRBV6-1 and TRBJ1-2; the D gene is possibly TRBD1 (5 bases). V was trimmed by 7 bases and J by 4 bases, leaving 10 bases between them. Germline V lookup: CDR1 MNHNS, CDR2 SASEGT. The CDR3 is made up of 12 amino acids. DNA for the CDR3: TGTGCCAGCACTCCGGGGGGCTATGGCTACACCTTC. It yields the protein CASTPGGYGYTF.